Detailed here is one T cell receptor beta chain. No antigen is known for it. This entry is derived from a study of T cell repertoires in cytomegalovirus infection. TCRdb used MiXCR to reprocess the reads, holding one entry per CDR3 protein. Of approximately 910,000 distinct CDR3 sequences listed, around 32% are singletons. The material sequenced was cultured CD8+ T cells from PBMCs, taken from culture after CMV antigen stimulation. The sequence was collected from a human donor in good health (CMV status not recorded). Some clones in this sample may be carry-over from other donors' samples.

In DNA, the CDR3 is TGTGCCAGCAGCTCACTTACAGGGTTGGCTTTCTTT. It specifies CASSSLTGLAFF. The genes are TRBV28 and TRBJ1-1; a weak D match, TRBD1 (6 bases). Trimming took off 6 bases at V and 11 bases at J, with 16 bases between the two ends. Germline assignment: CDR1 MDHEN and CDR2 SYDVKM. This CDR3 spans 12 amino acids.